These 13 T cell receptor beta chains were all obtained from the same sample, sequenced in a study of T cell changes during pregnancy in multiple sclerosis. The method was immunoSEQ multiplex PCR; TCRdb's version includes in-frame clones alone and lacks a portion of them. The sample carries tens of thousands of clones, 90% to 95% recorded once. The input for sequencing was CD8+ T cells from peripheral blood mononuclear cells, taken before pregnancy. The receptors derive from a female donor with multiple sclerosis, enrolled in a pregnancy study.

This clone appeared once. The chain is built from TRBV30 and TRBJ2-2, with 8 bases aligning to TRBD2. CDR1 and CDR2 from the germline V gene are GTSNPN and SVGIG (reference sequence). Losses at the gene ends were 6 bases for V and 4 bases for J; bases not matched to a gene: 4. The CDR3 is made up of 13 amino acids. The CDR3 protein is CACIAGFTGELFF. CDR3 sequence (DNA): TGTGCCTGTATAGCGGGGTTCACCGGGGAGCTGTTTTTT. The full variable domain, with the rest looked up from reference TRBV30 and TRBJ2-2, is SQTIHQWPATLVQPVGSPLSLECTVEGTSNPNLYWYRQAAGRGLQLLFYSVGIGQISSEVPQNLSASRPQDRQFILSSKKLLLSDSGFYLCACIAGFTGELFFGEGSRLTVL.

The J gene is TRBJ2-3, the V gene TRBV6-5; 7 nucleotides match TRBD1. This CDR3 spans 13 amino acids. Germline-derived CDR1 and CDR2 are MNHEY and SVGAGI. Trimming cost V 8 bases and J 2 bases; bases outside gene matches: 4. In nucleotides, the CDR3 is TGTGCCAGCTGTGGACAGGTCACAGATACGCAGTATTTT. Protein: CASCGQVTDTQYF.

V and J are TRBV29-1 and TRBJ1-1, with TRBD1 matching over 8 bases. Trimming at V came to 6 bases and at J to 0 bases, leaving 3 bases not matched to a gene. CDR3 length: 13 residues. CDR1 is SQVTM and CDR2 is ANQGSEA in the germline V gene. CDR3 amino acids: CSVTGGLNTEAFF. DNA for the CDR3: TGCAGCGTCACAGGGGGTCTGAACACTGAAGCTTTCTTT.

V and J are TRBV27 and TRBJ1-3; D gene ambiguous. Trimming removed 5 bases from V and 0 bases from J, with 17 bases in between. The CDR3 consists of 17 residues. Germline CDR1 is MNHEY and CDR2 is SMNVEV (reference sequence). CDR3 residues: CASSAEWAPYSGNTIYF. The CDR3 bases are TGTGCCAGCAGTGCCGAATGGGCCCCCTACTCTGGAAACACCATATATTTT.

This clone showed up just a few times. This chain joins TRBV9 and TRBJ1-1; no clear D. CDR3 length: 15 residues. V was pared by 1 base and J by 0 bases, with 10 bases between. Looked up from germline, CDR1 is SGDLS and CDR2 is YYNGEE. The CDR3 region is CASSVMGSLNTEAFF. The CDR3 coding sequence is TGTGCCAGCAGCGTAATGGGCAGCTTGAACACTGAAGCTTTCTTT.

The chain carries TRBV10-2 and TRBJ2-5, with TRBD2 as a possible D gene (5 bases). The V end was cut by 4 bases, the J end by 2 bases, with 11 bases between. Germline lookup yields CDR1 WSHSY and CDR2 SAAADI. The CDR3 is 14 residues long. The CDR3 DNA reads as TGCGCCAGCAGTGGGGTCGGGAAGCAAGAGACCCAGTACTTC. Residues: CASSGVGKQETQYF.

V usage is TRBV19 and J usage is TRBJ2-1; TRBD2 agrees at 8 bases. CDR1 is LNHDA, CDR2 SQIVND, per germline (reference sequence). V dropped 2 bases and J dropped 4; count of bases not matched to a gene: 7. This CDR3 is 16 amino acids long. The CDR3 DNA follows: TGTGCCAGTAGTATAATTGCGGGGGGCCCTTACAATGAGCAGTTCTTC. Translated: CASSIIAGGPYNEQFF.

The CDR3 bases are TGTGCCAGCAGCTTAGGGGGGACTCGGGAAGAGACCCAGTACTTC. Amino acids: CASSLGGTREETQYF. The genes are TRBV7-3 and TRBJ2-5, with D possibly being TRBD2 (6 bases). The germline gives CDR1 SGHTA, CDR2 FQGTGA. V was pared by 2 bases and J by 3 bases, with 13 bases between. The CDR3 consists of 15 residues.

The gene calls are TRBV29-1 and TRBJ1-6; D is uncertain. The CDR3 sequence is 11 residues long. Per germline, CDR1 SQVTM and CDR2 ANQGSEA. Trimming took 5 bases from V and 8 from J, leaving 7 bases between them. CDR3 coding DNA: TGCAGCGTTCCGGGGTATTCACCCCTCCACTTT. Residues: CSVPGYSPLHF. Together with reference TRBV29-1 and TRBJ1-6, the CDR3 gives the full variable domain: SAVISQKPSRDICQRGTSLTIQCQVDSQVTMMFWYRQQPGQSLTLIATANQGSEATYESGFVIDKFPISRPNLTFSTLTVSNMSPEDSSIYLCSVPGYSPLHFGNGTRLTVT.

In DNA form, the CDR3 reads TGTGCCAGTACCCCGGGTTATAGCAATCAGCCCCAGCATTTT. This gives the protein CASTPGYSNQPQHF. The chain links TRBV19 to TRBJ1-5; D ambiguous. This CDR3 comprises 14 residues. Trimming took 7 bases from V and 0 from J, leaving 10 bases between them. Germline V lookup: CDR1 LNHDA, CDR2 SQIVND (reference sequence).

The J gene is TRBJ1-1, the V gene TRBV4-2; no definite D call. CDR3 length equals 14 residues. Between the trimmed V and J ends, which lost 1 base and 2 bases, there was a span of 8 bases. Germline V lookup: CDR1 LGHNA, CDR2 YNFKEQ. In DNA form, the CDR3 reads TGTGCCAGCAGCCAAGTAGAGGGAAACACTGAAGCTTTCTTT. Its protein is CASSQVEGNTEAFF.

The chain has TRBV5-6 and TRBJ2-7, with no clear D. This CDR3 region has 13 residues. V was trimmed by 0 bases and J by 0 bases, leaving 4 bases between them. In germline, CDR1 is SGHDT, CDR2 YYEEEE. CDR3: CASSLASSYEQYF. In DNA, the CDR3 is TGTGCCAGCAGCTTGGCGAGCTCCTACGAGCAGTACTTC.

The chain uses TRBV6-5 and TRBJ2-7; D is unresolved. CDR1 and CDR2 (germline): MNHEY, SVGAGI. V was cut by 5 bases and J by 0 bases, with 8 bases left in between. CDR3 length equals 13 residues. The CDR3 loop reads CASSEDTSYEQYF. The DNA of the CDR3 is TGTGCCAGCAGTGAAGACACCTCCTACGAGCAGTACTTC.